The clone carrying this T cell receptor beta chain was observed a few times. These data belong to a study of T-cell memory formation after mild COVID-19. TCRdb recomputed calls from the 5' RACE reads with MiXCR, one row per CDR3 protein. Of 90,000 to 120,000 distinct CDR3 sequences listed, 11% were seen once; the top ten hold roughly 40%. The germline gives CDR1 MNHNY, CDR2 SVGAGI (reference sequence). V was pared by 6 bases and J by 7 bases, with 13 bases between. The CDR3 is 13 amino acids. This chain links TRBV6-6 with TRBJ1-5; tentative D call: TRBD1 (5 bases). Sequencing used PBMCs or a T cell subset sorted from them (not recorded which). This TCR derives from a man between 18 and 29 years old who had mild COVID-19 (a few samples of this study predate the infection). Cell type and time point are not known. In DNA, the CDR3 is TGTGCCAGCAGGATACAGGTAGAACAGCCCCAGCATTTT. This sequence encodes CASRIQVEQPQHF.